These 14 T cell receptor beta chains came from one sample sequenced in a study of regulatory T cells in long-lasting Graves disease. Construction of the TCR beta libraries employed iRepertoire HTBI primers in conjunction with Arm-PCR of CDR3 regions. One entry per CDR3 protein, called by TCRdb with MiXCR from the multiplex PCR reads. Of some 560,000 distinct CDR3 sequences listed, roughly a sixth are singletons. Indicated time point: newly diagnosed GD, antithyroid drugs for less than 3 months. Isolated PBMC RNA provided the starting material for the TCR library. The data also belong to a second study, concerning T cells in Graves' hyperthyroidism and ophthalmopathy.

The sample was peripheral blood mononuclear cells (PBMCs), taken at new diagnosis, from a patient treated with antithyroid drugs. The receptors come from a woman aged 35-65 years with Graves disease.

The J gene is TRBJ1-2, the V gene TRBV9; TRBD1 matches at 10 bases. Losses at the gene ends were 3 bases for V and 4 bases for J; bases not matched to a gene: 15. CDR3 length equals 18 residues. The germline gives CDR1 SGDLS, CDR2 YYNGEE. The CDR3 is CASSGGQGPPGGSYGYTF. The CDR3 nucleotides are TGTGCCAGCAGCGGGGGACAGGGGCCCCCGGGGGGATCCTATGGCTACACCTTC.

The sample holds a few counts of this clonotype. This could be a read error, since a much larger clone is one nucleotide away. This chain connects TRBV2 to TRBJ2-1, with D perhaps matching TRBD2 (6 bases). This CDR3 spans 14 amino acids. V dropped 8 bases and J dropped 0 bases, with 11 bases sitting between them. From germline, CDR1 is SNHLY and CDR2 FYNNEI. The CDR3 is CASGGALSYNEQFF. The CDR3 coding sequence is TGTGCCAGCGGCGGGGCACTCTCCTACAATGAGCAGTTCTTC.

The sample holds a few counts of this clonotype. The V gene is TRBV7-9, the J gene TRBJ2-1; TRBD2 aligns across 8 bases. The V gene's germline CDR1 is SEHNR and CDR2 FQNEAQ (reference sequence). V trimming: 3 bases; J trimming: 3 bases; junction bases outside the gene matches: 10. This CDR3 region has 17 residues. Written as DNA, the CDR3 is TGTGCCAGCAGCTTGGGCCGGGGGGGGGACTACTACAATGAGCAGTTCTTC. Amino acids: CASSLGRGGDYYNEQFF.

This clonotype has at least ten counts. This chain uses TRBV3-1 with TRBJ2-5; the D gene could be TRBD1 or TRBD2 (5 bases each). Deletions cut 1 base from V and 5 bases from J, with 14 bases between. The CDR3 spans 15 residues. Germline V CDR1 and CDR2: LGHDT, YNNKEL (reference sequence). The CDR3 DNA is TGTGCCAGCAGCCAAGGGTTGGGGGTCCATGAGACCCAGTACTTC. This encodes CASSQGLGVHETQYF.

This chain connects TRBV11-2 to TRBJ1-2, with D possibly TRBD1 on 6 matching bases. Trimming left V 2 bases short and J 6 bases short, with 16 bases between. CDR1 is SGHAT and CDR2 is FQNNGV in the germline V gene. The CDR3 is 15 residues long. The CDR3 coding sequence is TGTGCCAGCAGCTTACCCGCGGGGGCGAGTCATGGCTACACCTTC. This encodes CASSLPAGASHGYTF.

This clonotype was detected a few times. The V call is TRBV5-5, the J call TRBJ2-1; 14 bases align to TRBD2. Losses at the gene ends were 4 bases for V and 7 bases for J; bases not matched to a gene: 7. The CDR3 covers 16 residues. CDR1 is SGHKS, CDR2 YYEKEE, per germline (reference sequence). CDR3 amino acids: CASSRTSGGYQNEQFF. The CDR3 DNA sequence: TGTGCCAGCAGCAGGACTAGCGGGGGGTACCAAAATGAGCAGTTCTTC. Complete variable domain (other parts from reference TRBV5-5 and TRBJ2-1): DAGVTQSPTHLIKTRGQQVTLRCSPISGHKSVSWYQQVLGQGPQFIFQYYEKEERGRGNFPDRFSARQFPNYSSELNVNALLLGDSALYLCASSRTSGGYQNEQFFGPGTRLTVL.

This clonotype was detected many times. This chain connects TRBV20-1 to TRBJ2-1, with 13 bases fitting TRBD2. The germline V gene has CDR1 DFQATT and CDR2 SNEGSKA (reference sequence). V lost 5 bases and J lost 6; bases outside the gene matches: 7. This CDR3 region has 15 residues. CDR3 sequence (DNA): TGCAGTGCTCTAAGGGGGACTAGCGGGGTCAATGAGCAGTTCTTC. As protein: CSALRGTSGVNEQFF.

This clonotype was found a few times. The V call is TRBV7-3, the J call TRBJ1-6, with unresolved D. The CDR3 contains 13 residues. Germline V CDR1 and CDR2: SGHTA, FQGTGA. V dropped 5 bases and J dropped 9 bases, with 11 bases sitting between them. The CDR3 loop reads CASSEGLGSPLHF. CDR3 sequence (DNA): TGTGCCAGCAGCGAGGGTCTTGGTTCACCCCTCCACTTT.

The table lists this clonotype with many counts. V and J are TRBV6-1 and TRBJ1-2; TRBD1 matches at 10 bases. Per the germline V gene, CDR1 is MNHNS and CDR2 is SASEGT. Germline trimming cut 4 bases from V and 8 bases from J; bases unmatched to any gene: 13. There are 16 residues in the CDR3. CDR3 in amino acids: CASSGWPGTGDRGYTF. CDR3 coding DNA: TGTGCCAGCAGTGGTTGGCCCGGGACAGGGGATCGGGGCTACACCTTC.

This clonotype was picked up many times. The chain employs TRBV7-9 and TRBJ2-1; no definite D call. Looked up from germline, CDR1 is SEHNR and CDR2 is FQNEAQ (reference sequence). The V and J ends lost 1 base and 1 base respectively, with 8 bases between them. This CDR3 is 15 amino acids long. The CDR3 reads CASSLGVGSYNEQFF. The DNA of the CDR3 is TGTGCCAGCAGCTTAGGGGTTGGGTCCTACAATGAGCAGTTCTTC.

CDR3 nucleotide sequence: TGTGCCAGTAGGGAACAGGGGGTGCCTCAGCCCCAGCATTTT. It translates to CASREQGVPQPQHF. The J gene is TRBJ1-5, the V gene TRBV19, with 8 bases fitting TRBD1. Per the germline V gene, CDR1 is LNHDA and CDR2 is SQIVND (reference sequence). There are 14 residues in the CDR3. J was trimmed by 6 bases and V by 6 bases; bases with no gene match: 7. The variable domain in full, completed from reference TRBV19 and TRBJ1-5, reads DGGITQSPKYLFRKEGQNVTLSCEQNLNHDAMYWYRQDPGQGLRLIYYSQIVNDFQKGDIAEGYSVSREKKESFPLTVTSAQKNPTAFYLCASREQGVPQPQHFGDGTRLSIL.

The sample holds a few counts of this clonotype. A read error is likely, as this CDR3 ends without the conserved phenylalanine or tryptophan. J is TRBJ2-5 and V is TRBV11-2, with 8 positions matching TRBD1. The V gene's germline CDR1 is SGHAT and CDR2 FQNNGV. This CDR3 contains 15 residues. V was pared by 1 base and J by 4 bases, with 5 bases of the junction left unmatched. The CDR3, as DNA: TGTGCCAGCAGCTTAGTTGGACAGGGCAGAGAGACCCAGTACCTC. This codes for CASSLVGQGRETQYL.

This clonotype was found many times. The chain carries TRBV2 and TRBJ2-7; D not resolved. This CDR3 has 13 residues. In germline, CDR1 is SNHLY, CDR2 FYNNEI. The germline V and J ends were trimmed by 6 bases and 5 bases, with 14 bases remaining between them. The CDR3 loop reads CASSLRRTDEQYF. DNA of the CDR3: TGTGCCAGCAGCTTAAGAAGGACCGACGAGCAGTACTTC.

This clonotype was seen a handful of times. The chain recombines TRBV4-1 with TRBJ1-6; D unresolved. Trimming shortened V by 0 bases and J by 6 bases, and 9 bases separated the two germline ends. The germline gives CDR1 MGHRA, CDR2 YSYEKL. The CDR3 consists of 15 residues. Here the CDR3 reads CASSQDQYLNSPLHF. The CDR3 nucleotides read TGCGCCAGCAGCCAAGATCAATACCTTAATTCACCCCTCCACTTT.